This T cell receptor (beta chain) was identified during a study of cytomegalovirus exposure and HLA in healthy donors. General study results and limits: In a later analysis, TCR beta V- and J-gene trimming was associated with a missense DCLRE1C variant.

This clone has only a few counts. The antigen is undetermined. The V end lost 6 bases, the J end lost 1 base, and 22 bases lay between the germline ends. The CDR3 is 18 amino acids. CDR1 is LNHDA, CDR2 SQIVND, per germline (reference sequence). Vbeta (60) and Jbeta (13) primers were used in the PCR. Sequencing used immunoSEQ multiplex PCR; TCRdb keeps in-frame clones, though not all of them. The sample carries 160,000 or so clones, around 80% recorded once. This TCR was recovered from a man younger than 35 in good health and CMV-seropositive. The chain couples TRBV19 to TRBJ2-4; no firm D call. Sequenced input: PBMCs. CDR3 in DNA: TGTGCCAGTAGCCTCACATGGGTCACCCCCGGGGCCAAAAACATTCAGTACTTC. Translated, it gives CASSLTWVTPGAKNIQYF. The variable domain in full, completed from reference TRBV19 and TRBJ2-4, reads DGGITQSPKYLFRKEGQNVTLSCEQNLNHDAMYWYRQDPGQGLRLIYYSQIVNDFQKGDIAEGYSVSREKKESFPLTVTSAQKNPTAFYLCASSLTWVTPGAKNIQYFGAGTRLSVL.